A selection of T cell receptor beta chains follows, all from one sample in a study of graft-versus-host responses after intestinal transplantation. Clones were read by immunoSEQ multiplex PCR, and TCRdb kept only the in-frame ones, dropping some. The repertoire holds approximately 86,000 clones, roughly 91% seen once, with approximately 0.1% in the top ten. These TCRs' antigens remain unknown. Sequencing was performed on unstimulated CD4+ T cells sorted from spleen or lymph node cells, taken before intestinal transplant. The source of these receptors is a human donor who received an intestinal transplant. The CDR3 runs from the conserved cysteine through the conserved F or W. Fields, in order: CDR3 protein, CDR3 DNA, J gene, D gene, V gene, clone size. The D gene is left open where the match is weak. Expanded clones get a size class; other rows say once, few or many, or leave the size out.

CDR3aa: CASSFGAFNYGYTF; CDR3nt: TGTGCCAGCAGCTTCGGAGCCTTCAACTATGGCTACACCTTC; j_gene: TRBJ1-2; d_gene: NA; v_gene: TRBV7-9; abundance: NA
CDR3aa: CAWSEGPGQETAFF; CDR3nt: TGTGCCTGGAGTGAAGGACCGGGACAGGAGACGGCTTTCTTT; j_gene: TRBJ1-1; d_gene: TRBD1; v_gene: TRBV30; abundance: NA
CDR3aa: CAWRGGNTEAFF; CDR3nt: TGTGCCTGGCGGGGTGGAAACACTGAAGCTTTCTTT; j_gene: TRBJ1-1; d_gene: NA; v_gene: TRBV30; abundance: NA
CDR3aa: CASNSNTGELFF; CDR3nt: TGTGCCAGCAACAGCAACACCGGGGAGCTGTTTTTT; j_gene: TRBJ2-2; d_gene: NA; v_gene: TRBV6-1; abundance: NA
CDR3aa: CASSIDSSGQETQYF; CDR3nt: TGCGCCAGCAGTATTGACTCCTCCGGCCAAGAGACCCAGTACTTC; j_gene: TRBJ2-5; d_gene: NA; v_gene: TRBV10-2; abundance: NA
CDR3aa: CASSQLGGIQYF; CDR3nt: TGCGCCAGCAGCCAGCTCGGTGGCATTCAGTACTTC; j_gene: TRBJ2-4; d_gene: NA; v_gene: TRBV4-1; abundance: NA
CDR3aa: CASSFSGGEYEQYF; CDR3nt: TGTGCCAGCAGTTTTTCTGGAGGGGAGTACGAGCAGTACTTC; j_gene: TRBJ2-7; d_gene: NA; v_gene: TRBV27; abundance: NA
CDR3aa: CASSPAGLNSPLHF; CDR3nt: TGTGCCAGTAGCCCAGCAGGGTTGAATTCACCCCTCCACTTT; j_gene: TRBJ1-6; d_gene: NA; v_gene: TRBV19; abundance: NA
CDR3aa: CASSPTRTDYGYTF; CDR3nt: TGCGCCAGCAGCCCTACACGGACAGACTATGGCTACACCTTC; j_gene: TRBJ1-2; d_gene: NA; v_gene: TRBV5-1; abundance: NA
CDR3aa: CASSPRTDLYNEQFF; CDR3nt: TGTGCCAGCAGCCCCCGGACAGACTTATACAATGAGCAGTTCTTC; j_gene: TRBJ2-1; d_gene: NA; v_gene: TRBV7-8; abundance: NA
CDR3aa: CASSQALGQGTYNSPLHF; CDR3nt: TGCGCCAGCAGCCAAGCCCTAGGACAGGGAACCTATAATTCACCCCTCCACTTT; j_gene: TRBJ1-6; d_gene: TRBD1; v_gene: TRBV4-1; abundance: once
CDR3aa: CASSPGTGRATEAFF; CDR3nt: TGTGCCAGCAGCCCCGGGACAGGGCGGGCCACTGAAGCTTTCTTT; j_gene: TRBJ1-1; d_gene: TRBD1; v_gene: TRBV7-9; abundance: NA
CDR3aa: CASRAQPLSGANVLTF; CDR3nt: TGTGCCAGCAGGGCACAGCCCCTCTCTGGGGCCAACGTCCTGACTTTC; j_gene: TRBJ2-6; d_gene: NA; v_gene: TRBV7-2; abundance: NA
CDR3aa: CASSLRQGVQVYNSPLHF; CDR3nt: TGTGCCAGCAGCCTGCGACAGGGGGTCCAGGTCTATAATTCACCCCTCCACTTT; j_gene: TRBJ1-6; d_gene: TRBD1; v_gene: TRBV14; abundance: NA
CDR3aa: CASRDRPNSPLHF; CDR3nt: TGTGCCAGCCGGGACAGGCCCAATTCACCCCTCCACTTT; j_gene: TRBJ1-6; d_gene: TRBD1; v_gene: TRBV6-6; abundance: few
CDR3aa: CASSYSPGTGNYGYTF; CDR3nt: TGTGCCAGCAGTTACTCGCCTGGGACAGGGAACTATGGCTACACCTTC; j_gene: TRBJ1-2; d_gene: TRBD1; v_gene: TRBV6-5; abundance: NA
CDR3aa: CAWSTGTGGTRELFF; CDR3nt: TGTGCCTGGAGTACCGGGACAGGGGGAACCAGGGAGCTGTTTTTT; j_gene: TRBJ2-2; d_gene: TRBD1; v_gene: TRBV30; abundance: NA
CDR3aa: CASSFKGANYGYTF; CDR3nt: TGTGCCAGCAGCTTTAAGGGAGCTAACTATGGCTACACCTTC; j_gene: TRBJ1-2; d_gene: NA; v_gene: TRBV5-6; abundance: NA
CDR3aa: CASSLRGGDTEAFF; CDR3nt: TGCGCCAGCAGCTTGAGAGGGGGTGACACTGAAGCTTTCTTT; j_gene: TRBJ1-1; d_gene: NA; v_gene: TRBV5-1; abundance: NA
CDR3aa: CASSFRRIGELFF; CDR3nt: TGTGCCAGCAGCTTTAGGCGGATCGGGGAGCTGTTTTTT; j_gene: TRBJ2-2; d_gene: NA; v_gene: TRBV5-6; abundance: NA
CDR3aa: CASSLGTGVGYTF; CDR3nt: TGTGCCAGCTCACTAGGGACAGGGGTCGGCTACACCTTC; j_gene: TRBJ1-2; d_gene: TRBD1; v_gene: TRBV18; abundance: NA
CDR3aa: CASRLDWGTDTQYF; CDR3nt: TGTGCCAGCAGACTAGACTGGGGCACAGATACGCAGTATTTT; j_gene: TRBJ2-3; d_gene: NA; v_gene: TRBV6-5; abundance: NA
CDR3aa: CASSFAGVGGYGNSPLHF; CDR3nt: TGTGCCAGCAGTTTCGCAGGGGTGGGGGGGTATGGAAATTCACCCCTCCACTTT; j_gene: TRBJ1-6; d_gene: NA; v_gene: TRBV27; abundance: NA
CDR3aa: CASSPDRGGGTDTQYF; CDR3nt: TGCGCCAGCAGCCCCGACAGGGGGGGAGGAACAGATACGCAGTATTTT; j_gene: TRBJ2-3; d_gene: TRBD1; v_gene: TRBV5-1; abundance: NA
CDR3aa: CASSLGTGGNGYTF; CDR3nt: TGTGCCAGCAGCTTGGGGACAGGGGGCAATGGCTACACCTTC; j_gene: TRBJ1-2; d_gene: TRBD1; v_gene: TRBV7-2; abundance: NA
CDR3aa: CASSLPGTGLYEQYF; CDR3nt: TGTGCCAGCAGCCTACCCGGGACAGGGTTATACGAGCAGTACTTC; j_gene: TRBJ2-7; d_gene: TRBD1; v_gene: TRBV11-2; abundance: NA
CDR3aa: CASSPPDSSLYGYTF; CDR3nt: TGCGCCAGCAGTCCCCCGGACAGCTCACTCTATGGCTACACCTTC; j_gene: TRBJ1-2; d_gene: NA; v_gene: TRBV4-3; abundance: NA
CDR3aa: CASSPGGQGRGYGYTF; CDR3nt: TGTGCCAGTAGTCCCGGAGGTCAGGGCAGGGGGTATGGCTACACCTTC; j_gene: TRBJ1-2; d_gene: TRBD1; v_gene: TRBV19; abundance: NA
CDR3aa: CASSLFWGQGITGANVLTF; CDR3nt: TGTGCCAGCAGCTTATTCTGGGGACAGGGGATCACTGGGGCCAACGTCCTGACTTTC; j_gene: TRBJ2-6; d_gene: TRBD1; v_gene: TRBV7-2; abundance: NA
CDR3aa: CAWSTSGGNTGELFF; CDR3nt: TGTGCCTGGTCGACTAGCGGGGGAAACACCGGGGAGCTGTTTTTT; j_gene: TRBJ2-2; d_gene: TRBD2; v_gene: TRBV30; abundance: NA
CDR3aa: CASRTGQNDSNQPQHF; CDR3nt: TGTGCCAGTAGAACGGGACAGAATGATAGCAATCAGCCCCAGCATTTT; j_gene: TRBJ1-5; d_gene: TRBD1; v_gene: TRBV19; abundance: NA
CDR3aa: CATSLDTFNEKLFF; CDR3nt: TGTGCCACCAGCCTGGACACCTTTAATGAAAAACTGTTTTTT; j_gene: TRBJ1-4; d_gene: NA; v_gene: TRBV15; abundance: few
CDR3aa: CASRIRLTDTQYF; CDR3nt: TGTGCCAGCAGGATACGGTTGACAGATACGCAGTATTTT; j_gene: TRBJ2-3; d_gene: NA; v_gene: TRBV11-2; abundance: NA
CDR3aa: CASSPGPVVKKLFF; CDR3nt: TGCGCCAGCAGTCCAGGGCCAGTGGTGAAAAAACTGTTTTTT; j_gene: TRBJ1-4; d_gene: NA; v_gene: TRBV5-1; abundance: few
CDR3aa: CASSFGTGPYGYTF; CDR3nt: TGTGCCAGCAGCTTCGGTACAGGGCCCTATGGCTACACCTTC; j_gene: TRBJ1-2; d_gene: NA; v_gene: TRBV7-9; abundance: NA
CDR3aa: CASSPYSHLAGFSYNEQFF; CDR3nt: TGTGCCAGCAGCCCTTACTCCCACCTAGCGGGGTTCTCCTACAATGAGCAGTTCTTC; j_gene: TRBJ2-1; d_gene: TRBD2; v_gene: TRBV7-2; abundance: NA
CDR3aa: CASSLASTDTQYF; CDR3nt: TGCGCCAGCAGCTTGGCTAGCACAGATACGCAGTATTTT; j_gene: TRBJ2-3; d_gene: NA; v_gene: TRBV5-1; abundance: NA
CDR3aa: CASSISGEATQYF; CDR3nt: TGTGCCAGTAGTATTAGCGGGGAGGCGACCCAGTACTTC; j_gene: TRBJ2-5; d_gene: TRBD2; v_gene: TRBV19; abundance: NA
CDR3aa: CASSLAPRDSPYEQYF; CDR3nt: TGTGCCAGCAGCTTAGCGCCTCGGGACAGCCCCTACGAGCAGTACTTC; j_gene: TRBJ2-7; d_gene: TRBD1; v_gene: TRBV7-2; abundance: once
CDR3aa: CASGLARVEQFF; CDR3nt: TGTGCCAGCGGACTAGCGAGGGTTGAGCAGTTCTTC; j_gene: TRBJ2-1; d_gene: TRBD2; v_gene: TRBV6-5; abundance: NA